This T cell receptor beta chain was identified during a study of naive and memory T cell subsets. Study-level points and caveats: Over 90% of naive TCR sequences appeared only once after error correction, unlike memory subsets.

The beta constant-region primer was an equimolar mix of two oligonucleotides covering TRBC1 and TRBC2. Four rounds of PCR amplified the ligated cDNA using nested alpha and beta constant-region primers plus SP2. MiXCR was run by TCRdb on the UMI-ligation and nested PCR reads, yielding one entry per CDR3 protein. The table has just over 80,000 distinct CDR3 sequences, roughly 9.3% seen once. The CDR3 runs 15 residues. Germline V gene sequence: CDR1 WSHSY, CDR2 SAAADI. After removal of 2 bases from V and 8 bases from J, the junction contained 8 bases not matched to a gene. Cells stained for CD3, CD4, CD8, CD45RA and CD27 were sorted into four subsets. This clonotype was observed many times. The antigen is unknown.

Input material: naive CD8+ T cells from blood. This receptor was taken from a human donor in good health. The V call is TRBV10-2, the J call TRBJ2-1; 8 nucleotides agree with TRBD2. CDR3 residues: CASSETASGLHEQFF. Written as DNA, the CDR3 is TGCGCCAGCAGTGAGACGGCTAGCGGGTTACATGAGCAGTTCTTC.